Following are 24 T cell receptor beta chains from one sample sequenced in a study of blood T cell repertoires in COVID-19. Produced via immunoSEQ multiplex PCR; TCRdb's table is partial and in-frame only. The sample consists of more than 200,000 clones, about nine tenths of them appearing once. The sequenced sample consisted of peripheral blood. Receptors originate from a man aged 70-80 years with acute or convalescent COVID-19.

The CDR3 sequence: CASKGSGEAGELFF. In nucleotides, the CDR3 is TGTGCCAGTAAGGGGTCAGGGGAAGCCGGGGAGCTGTTTTTT. The gene calls are TRBV19 and TRBJ2-2; the D gene is possibly TRBD1 (6 bases). Per the germline V gene, CDR1 is LNHDA and CDR2 is SQIVND (reference sequence). V lost 7 bases, J lost 6 bases, and 15 bases lay in between. The CDR3 is 14 residues long. Full variable domain (outside the CDR3, taken from reference TRBV19 and TRBJ2-2): DGGITQSPKYLFRKEGQNVTLSCEQNLNHDAMYWYRQDPGQGLRLIYYSQIVNDFQKGDIAEGYSVSREKKESFPLTVTSAQKNPTAFYLCASKGSGEAGELFFGEGSRLTVL.

The rearrangement links TRBV3-1 (or the pseudogene TRBV3-2) to TRBJ2-7; D perhaps matches TRBD2 (6 bases). Germline CDR1 is LGHDT and CDR2 is YNNKEL (reference sequence). The CDR3 is made up of 14 amino acids. Trimming shortened V by 5 bases and J by 0 bases, and 11 bases separated the two germline ends. CDR3 residues: CASSKGTLSYEQYF. Here the CDR3 DNA reads TGTGCCAGCAGCAAGGGGACTCTCTCCTACGAGCAGTACTTC.

This clone has only one observation. This chain links TRBV12-3 or TRBV12-4 with TRBJ2-7; no definite D call. The V gene lost 6 bases and the J gene lost 3 bases, with 12 bases spanning the gap. The CDR3 loop spans 13 amino acids. Written as DNA, the CDR3 is TGTGCCAGCAGCTCCACAGTAAACTACGAGCAGTACTTC. As protein: CASSSTVNYEQYF.

V and J are TRBV10-3 and TRBJ2-1; 10 bases agree with TRBD1. The CDR3 contains 22 residues. Germline V CDR1 and CDR2: ENHRY, SYGVKD. V shed 6 bases and J 0 bases; nucleotides not matched to a gene: 23. CDR3 protein: CAIRPGQGTLISHGISYNEQFF. CDR3 sequence (DNA): TGTGCCATCAGACCGGGACAGGGGACCCTAATAAGCCACGGGATCTCCTACAATGAGCAGTTCTTC.

The chain couples TRBV7-2 to TRBJ2-5; TRBD1 matches at 9 bases. The CDR3 spans 15 residues. V lost 2 bases and J lost 4; bases outside the gene matches: 5. Germline V lookup: CDR1 SGHTA, CDR2 FQGNSA. The CDR3 reads CASSLMGQGRETQYF. The DNA of the CDR3 is TGTGCCAGCAGCTTAATGGGACAGGGAAGAGAGACCCAGTACTTC.

The V call is TRBV2, the J call TRBJ1-2, with 9 bases lining up with TRBD1. The CDR3 spans 13 residues. J was trimmed by 2 bases and V by 6 bases; bases with no gene match: 1. Germline V CDR1 and CDR2: SNHLY, FYNNEI. The CDR3 nucleotides are TGTGCCAGCAGCGGGACAGGGAACTATGGCTACACCTTC. It specifies CASSGTGNYGYTF.

The V call is TRBV5-8, the J call TRBJ1-3; 9 positions match TRBD1. V was pared by 3 bases and J by 2 bases, with 3 bases of the junction left unmatched. The CDR3 is 15 residues long. The germline gives CDR1 SGHTS, CDR2 YDEGEE. The CDR3 DNA follows: TGTGCCAGCAGCTCGGGACAGGGACCTGGAAACACCATATATTTT. Protein: CASSSGQGPGNTIYF.

The rearrangement links TRBV9 to TRBJ2-5; 7 bases match TRBD2. The CDR3 is made up of 15 amino acids. The germline V gene has CDR1 SGDLS and CDR2 YYNGEE. The V segment lost 5 bases and the J segment 2 bases; nucleotides outside the gene matches: 9. CDR3 in amino acids: CASSSRRELQETQYF. The DNA of the CDR3 is TGTGCCAGCAGTTCGCGGCGGGAGTTACAAGAGACCCAGTACTTC.

This rearrangement joins TRBV11-2 to TRBJ2-3, with TRBD2 identical over 7 bases. Trimming removed 6 bases from V and 10 bases from J; junction bases left unmatched: 10. The CDR3 is made up of 13 amino acids. Germline CDR1 is SGHAT and CDR2 is FQNNGV. CDR3 in amino acids: CASSPRERDPQYF. The CDR3 bases are TGTGCCAGCAGTCCCCGGGAGCGGGACCCGCAGTATTTT.

The J gene is TRBJ2-7, the V gene TRBV7-2, with a tentative D call TRBD1 (7 bases). The V and J ends lost 5 bases and 0 bases respectively, with 11 bases between them. Per the germline V gene, CDR1 is SGHTA and CDR2 is FQGNSA. This CDR3 has 14 amino acids. The CDR3 protein is CASSQGGSSYEQYF. CDR3 in DNA: TGTGCCAGCAGCCAGGGGGGCAGCTCCTACGAGCAGTACTTC.

This clone was observed once. J is TRBJ2-2 and V is TRBV28; 8 bases map to TRBD1. CDR1 MDHEN and CDR2 SYDVKM come from the germline V gene. The length of the CDR3 is 16 residues. The V gene end was trimmed by 4 bases and the J gene end by 1 base; junction bases not matched to a gene: 5. The CDR3 bases are TGTGCCAGCAGTTCCGCCGGGACAGGGAACACCGGGGAGCTGTTTTTT. Encoded protein: CASSSAGTGNTGELFF. The full variable domain, its missing parts supplied by reference TRBV28 and TRBJ2-2, is DVKVTQSSRYLVKRTGEKVFLECVQDMDHENMFWYRQDPGLGLRLIYFSYDVKMKEKGDIPEGYSVSREKKERFSLILESASTNQTSMYLCASSSAGTGNTGELFFGEGSRLTVL.

V and J are TRBV7-2 and TRBJ1-5, with unresolved D. CDR1 is SGHTA, CDR2 FQGNSA, per germline. Trimming took off 0 bases at V and 2 bases at J, with 11 bases between the two ends. This CDR3 has 16 amino acids. The CDR3 here is CASSLAAGFGNQPQHF. CDR3 coding DNA: TGTGCCAGCAGCTTAGCGGCCGGGTTTGGCAATCAGCCCCAGCATTTT. Variable domain in full (rest from reference TRBV7-2 and TRBJ1-5): GAGVSQSPSNKVTEKGKDVELRCDPISGHTALYWYRQSLGQGLEFLIYFQGNSAPDKSGLPSDRFSAERTGGSVSTLTIQRTQQEDSAVYLCASSLAAGFGNQPQHFGDGTRLSIL.

CDR3 coding DNA: TGTGCCACCAGCAGAGATGCGAGGGAGGGGTACAATGAGCAGTTCTTC. This translates into CATSRDAREGYNEQFF. The chain combines TRBV15 with TRBJ2-1; 7 bases are shared with TRBD2. The CDR3 runs 16 residues. V lost 0 bases, J lost 4 bases, and 6 bases stayed unmatched. Germline V lookup: CDR1 LNHNV, CDR2 YYDKDF (reference sequence). Variable domain in full (rest from reference TRBV15 and TRBJ2-1): DAMVIQNPRYQVTQFGKPVTLSCSQTLNHNVMYWYQQKSSQAPKLLFHYYDKDFNNEADTPDNFQSRRPNTSFCFLDIRSPGLGDTAMYLCATSRDAREGYNEQFFGPGTRLTVL.

Concerning this clone itself: The junction departs from germline at one end; a sequencing error may be responsible. V is TRBV5-6 and J is TRBJ2-7; TRBD2 aligns across 7 bases. The germline V gene has CDR1 SGHDT and CDR2 YYEEEE. CDR3 size: 11 residues. The CDR3 bases are TGTGCCAGCAGCTTGGCCAGGGACTACGACTTC. This sequence encodes CASSLARDYDF. The entire variable domain, with the rest obtained from reference TRBV5-6 and TRBJ2-7, is as follows: DAGVTQSPTHLIKTRGQQVTLRCSPKSGHDTVSWYQQALGQGPQFIFQYYEEEERQRGNFPDRFSGHQFPNYSSELNVNALLLGDSALYLCASSLARDYDFGPGTRLTVT.

The rearrangement links TRBV2 to TRBJ2-5, with TRBD1 matching over 10 bases. Per germline, CDR1 SNHLY and CDR2 FYNNEI. V lost 6 bases to trimming and J lost 4 bases; unmatched junction nucleotides: 8. This CDR3 has 15 residues. In DNA, the CDR3 is TGTGCCAGCAGATCGGGACAGGGGTTTCGAGAGACCCAGTACTTC. Its translation is CASRSGQGFRETQYF.

V is TRBV11-2 and J is TRBJ2-3; 11 bases agree with TRBD1. CDR3 length equals 16 residues. Unmatched junction bases numbered 5, after V lost 5 bases and J lost 1 base. Germline loops: CDR1 SGHAT, CDR2 FQNNGV. CDR3 DNA: TGTGCCAGCAGCCCCCTGGGACAGGGGGGCACAGATACGCAGTATTTT. It translates to CASSPLGQGGTDTQYF.

This chain links TRBV27 with TRBJ1-2; D gene ambiguous. This CDR3 spans 15 amino acids. V lost 5 bases, J lost 3 bases, and 16 bases lay in between. From germline, CDR1 is MNHEY and CDR2 SMNVEV (reference sequence). The CDR3 reads CASSPRTTRDYGYTF. CDR3 nucleotide sequence: TGTGCCAGCAGTCCCCGGACTACTCGTGACTATGGCTACACCTTC.

The chain uses TRBV10-3 and TRBJ2-2, with TRBD1 as a possible D gene (6 bases). This CDR3 is 14 amino acids long. The V end was cut by 9 bases, the J end by 0 bases, with 11 bases between. Germline-derived CDR1 and CDR2 are ENHRY and SYGVKD. The CDR3: CAIRQGTNTGELFF. CDR3 coding DNA: TGTGCCATTCGGCAGGGGACGAACACCGGGGAGCTGTTTTTT.

The chain employs TRBV7-2 and TRBJ2-7, with unresolved D. This CDR3 has 12 amino acids. Between the trimmed V and J ends, which lost 5 bases and 3 bases, there was a span of 8 bases. From germline, CDR1 is SGHTA and CDR2 FQGNSA. CDR3 coding DNA: TGTGCCAGCAGCCTCCTTTACTACGAGCAGTACTTC. Amino acid sequence: CASSLLYYEQYF.

The chain joins TRBV5-6 to TRBJ2-7; D may be TRBD1 (6 bases). From germline, CDR1 is SGHDT and CDR2 YYEEEE. The CDR3 has 14 residues. Trimming left V 4 bases short and J 0 bases short, with 11 bases between. The CDR3 DNA is TGTGCCAGCAGCGTGGACAGTCCCTCCTACGAGCAGTACTTC. It specifies CASSVDSPSYEQYF.

The V gene is TRBV6-5, the J gene TRBJ1-2, with 7 nucleotides matching TRBD1. Trimming took 7 bases from V and 4 from J; bases not matched to a gene: 9. The germline V gene encodes CDR1 MNHEY and CDR2 SVGAGI. The CDR3 runs to 14 residues. The CDR3 protein is CASTAAGTVYGYTF. In DNA form, the CDR3 reads TGTGCCAGCACCGCGGCGGGGACAGTCTATGGCTACACCTTC.

The chain employs TRBV27 and TRBJ2-5; D is perhaps TRBD1 (6 bases). The germline V gene has CDR1 MNHEY and CDR2 SMNVEV (reference sequence). The CDR3 is 15 residues long. V was shortened by 3 bases and J by 2 bases, with 13 bases between the two germline ends. CDR3 DNA sequence: TGTGCCAGCAGTTTTTGGGTAGGGGGACAAGAGACCCAGTACTTC. This gives the protein CASSFWVGGQETQYF.

A word on this clone: Since a far larger clone is one base different, this is likely a read error. This chain links TRBV28 with TRBJ1-2; D uncertain. This CDR3 has 12 amino acids. Trimming took off 1 base at V and 3 bases at J, with 3 bases between the two ends. Germline V gene sequence: CDR1 MDHEN, CDR2 SYDVKM. CDR3 amino acids: CASSLSDYGYTF. CDR3 bases: TGTGCCAGCAGTTTATCCGACTATGGCTACACCTTC.

CDR3 sequence: CASSLVPGAVGELFF. CDR3 DNA: TGTGCCAGCAGCTTAGTTCCGGGAGCGGTCGGGGAGCTGTTTTTT. The chain combines TRBV13 with TRBJ2-2; perhaps TRBD2 as D (6 bases). V was cut by 1 base and J by 7 bases, with 13 bases left in between. The CDR3 is 15 amino acids. Looked up from germline, CDR1 is PRHDT and CDR2 is FYEKMQ (reference sequence).